This TCR beta chain was found in a study of blood T cell repertoires in COVID-19. Study background: Whether acute or convalescent, the COVID-19 samples came from the United States, Italy and Spain. PBMCs, B-cell-depleted T cells, or T cells provided the cDNA or gDNA that made up the material.

The trim removed 6 bases at V and 4 bases at J, leaving 18 bases unmatched. Germline CDR1 and CDR2: MNHEY and SVGEGT. There are 17 residues in the CDR3. Using immunoSEQ multiplex PCR, the repertoire was profiled, and TCRdb retains in-frame clones only, with some absent. Of fewer than 350,000 clones listed, 90% were seen once; the top ten hold more than 6%. The J gene is TRBJ2-7, the V gene TRBV6-2 or TRBV6-3; TRBD1 aligns across 7 bases. Specimen: peripheral blood. The clonotype comes from a woman aged 25-40 years with COVID-19, enrolled during active disease. CDR3 sequence reads: CASSSTNSGTATYEQYF. The CDR3 nucleotides are TGTGCCAGCAGCTCTACGAACTCCGGGACAGCAACTTACGAGCAGTACTTC.